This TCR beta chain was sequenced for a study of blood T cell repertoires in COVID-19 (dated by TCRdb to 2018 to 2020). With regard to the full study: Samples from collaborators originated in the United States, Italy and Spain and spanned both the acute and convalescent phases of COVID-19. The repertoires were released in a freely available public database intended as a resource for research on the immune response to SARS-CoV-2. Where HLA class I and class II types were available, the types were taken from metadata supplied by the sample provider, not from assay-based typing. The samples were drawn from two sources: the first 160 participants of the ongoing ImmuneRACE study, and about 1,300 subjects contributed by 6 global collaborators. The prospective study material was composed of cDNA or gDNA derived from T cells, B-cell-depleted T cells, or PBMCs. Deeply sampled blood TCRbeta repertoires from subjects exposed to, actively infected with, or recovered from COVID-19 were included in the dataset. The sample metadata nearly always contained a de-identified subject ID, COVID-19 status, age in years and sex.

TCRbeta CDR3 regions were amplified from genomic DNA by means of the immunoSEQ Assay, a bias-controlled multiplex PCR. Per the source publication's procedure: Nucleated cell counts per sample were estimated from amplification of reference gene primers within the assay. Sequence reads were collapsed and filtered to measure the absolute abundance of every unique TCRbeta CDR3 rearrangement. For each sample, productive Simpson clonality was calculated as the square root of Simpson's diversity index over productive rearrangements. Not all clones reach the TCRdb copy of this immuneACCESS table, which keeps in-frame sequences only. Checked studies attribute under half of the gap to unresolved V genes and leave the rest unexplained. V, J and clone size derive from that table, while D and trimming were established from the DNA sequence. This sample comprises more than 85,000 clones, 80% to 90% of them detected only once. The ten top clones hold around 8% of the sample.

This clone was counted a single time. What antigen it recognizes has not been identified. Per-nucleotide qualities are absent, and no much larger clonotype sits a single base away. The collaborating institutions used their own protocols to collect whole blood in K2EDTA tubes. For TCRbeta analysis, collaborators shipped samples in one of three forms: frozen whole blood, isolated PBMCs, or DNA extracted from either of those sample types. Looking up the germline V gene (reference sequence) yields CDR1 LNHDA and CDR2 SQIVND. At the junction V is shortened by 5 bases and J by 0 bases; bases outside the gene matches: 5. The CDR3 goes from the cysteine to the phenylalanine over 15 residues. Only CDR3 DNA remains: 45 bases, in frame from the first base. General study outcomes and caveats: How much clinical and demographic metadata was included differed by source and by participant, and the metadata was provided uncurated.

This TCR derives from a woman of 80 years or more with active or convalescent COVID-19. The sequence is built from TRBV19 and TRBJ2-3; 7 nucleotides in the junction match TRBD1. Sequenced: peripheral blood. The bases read TGTGCCAGTAGTCTGAAACAGGGGAGCACAGATACGCAGTATTTT. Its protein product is CASSLKQGSTDTQYF. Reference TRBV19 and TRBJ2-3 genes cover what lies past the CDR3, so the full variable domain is DGGITQSPKYLFRKEGQNVTLSCEQNLNHDAMYWYRQDPGQGLRLIYYSQIVNDFQKGDIAEGYSVSREKKESFPLTVTSAQKNPTAFYLCASSLKQGSTDTQYFGPGTRLTVL.